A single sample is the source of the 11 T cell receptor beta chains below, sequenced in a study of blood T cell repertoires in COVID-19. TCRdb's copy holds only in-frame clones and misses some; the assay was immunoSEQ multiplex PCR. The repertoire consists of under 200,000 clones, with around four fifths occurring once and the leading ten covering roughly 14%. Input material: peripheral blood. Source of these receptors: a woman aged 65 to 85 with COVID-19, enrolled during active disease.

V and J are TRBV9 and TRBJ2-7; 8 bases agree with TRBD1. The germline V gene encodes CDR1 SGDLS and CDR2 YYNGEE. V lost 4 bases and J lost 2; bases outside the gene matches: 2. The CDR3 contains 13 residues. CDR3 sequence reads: CASSKDRAYEQYF. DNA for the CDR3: TGTGCCAGCAGCAAGGACAGGGCCTACGAGCAGTACTTC.

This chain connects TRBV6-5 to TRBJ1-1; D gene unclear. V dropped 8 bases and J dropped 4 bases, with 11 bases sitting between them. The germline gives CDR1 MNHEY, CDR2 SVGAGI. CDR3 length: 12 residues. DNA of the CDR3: TGTGCCAGCCGAACTGCAGGCACTGAAGCTTTCTTT. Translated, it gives CASRTAGTEAFF.

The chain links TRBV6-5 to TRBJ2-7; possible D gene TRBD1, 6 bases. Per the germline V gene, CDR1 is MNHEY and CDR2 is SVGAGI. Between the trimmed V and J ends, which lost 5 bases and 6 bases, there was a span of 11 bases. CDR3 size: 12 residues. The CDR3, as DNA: TGTGCCAGCAGTCGACAGGAAGGCGAGCAGTACGTC. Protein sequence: CASSRQEGEQYV.

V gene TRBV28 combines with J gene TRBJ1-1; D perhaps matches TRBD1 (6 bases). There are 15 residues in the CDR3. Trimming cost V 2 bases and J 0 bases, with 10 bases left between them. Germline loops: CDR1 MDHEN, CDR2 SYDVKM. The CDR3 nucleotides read TGTGCCAGCAGTTTACGGGGGGCCATGAACACTGAAGCTTTCTTT. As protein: CASSLRGAMNTEAFF. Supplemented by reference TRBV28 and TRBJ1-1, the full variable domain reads DVKVTQSSRYLVKRTGEKVFLECVQDMDHENMFWYRQDPGLGLRLIYFSYDVKMKEKGDIPEGYSVSREKKERFSLILESASTNQTSMYLCASSLRGAMNTEAFFGQGTRLTVV.

The CDR3 is CASSQKPTGAGNTIYF. In nucleotides, the CDR3 is TGTGCCAGCAGCCAAAAGCCTACAGGGGCTGGAAACACCATATATTTT. J is TRBJ1-3 and V is TRBV14; 7 bases agree with TRBD1. The V gene end was trimmed by 2 bases and the J gene end by 2 bases; junction bases not matched to a gene: 6. The CDR3 runs 16 residues. Germline lookup yields CDR1 SGHDN and CDR2 FVKESK.

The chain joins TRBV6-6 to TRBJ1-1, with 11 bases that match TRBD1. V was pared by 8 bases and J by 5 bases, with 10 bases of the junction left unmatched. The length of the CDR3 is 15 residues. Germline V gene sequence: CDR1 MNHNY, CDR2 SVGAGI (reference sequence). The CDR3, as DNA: TGTGCCAGCTGTCTAGGGGGACAGGGGGGTACTGAAGCTTTCTTT. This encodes CASCLGGQGGTEAFF.

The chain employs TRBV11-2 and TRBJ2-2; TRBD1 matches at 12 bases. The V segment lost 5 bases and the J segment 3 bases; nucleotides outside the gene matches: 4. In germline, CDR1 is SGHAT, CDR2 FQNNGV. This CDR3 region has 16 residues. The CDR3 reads CASSAGQGAYTGELFF. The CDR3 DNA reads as TGTGCCAGCAGCGCGGGACAGGGGGCGTACACCGGGGAGCTGTTTTTT.

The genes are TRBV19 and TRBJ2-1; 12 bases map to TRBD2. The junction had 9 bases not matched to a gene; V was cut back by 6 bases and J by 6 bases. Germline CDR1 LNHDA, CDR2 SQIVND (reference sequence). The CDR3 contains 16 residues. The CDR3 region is CASSTLAGGRGNEQFF. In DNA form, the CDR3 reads TGTGCCAGTAGCACTCTAGCGGGAGGGAGGGGCAATGAGCAGTTCTTC. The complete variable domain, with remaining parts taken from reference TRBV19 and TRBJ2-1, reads DGGITQSPKYLFRKEGQNVTLSCEQNLNHDAMYWYRQDPGQGLRLIYYSQIVNDFQKGDIAEGYSVSREKKESFPLTVTSAQKNPTAFYLCASSTLAGGRGNEQFFGPGTRLTVL.

CDR3 region: CASSLKDSSYEQYV. CDR3 in DNA: TGTGCCAGCAGTTTAAAGGACAGCTCCTACGAGCAGTACGTC. This chain links TRBV28 with TRBJ2-7; a possible D gene is TRBD1 (6 bases). The germline V gene has CDR1 MDHEN and CDR2 SYDVKM. The CDR3 is 14 residues long. V lost 2 bases to trimming and J lost 0 bases, with 8 bases between them.

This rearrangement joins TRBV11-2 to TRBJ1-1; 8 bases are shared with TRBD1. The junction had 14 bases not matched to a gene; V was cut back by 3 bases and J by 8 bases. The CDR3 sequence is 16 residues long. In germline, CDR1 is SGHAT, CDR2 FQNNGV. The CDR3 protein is CASSLVIGQGGVEAFF. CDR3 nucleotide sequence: TGTGCCAGCAGCTTGGTTATAGGACAGGGAGGGGTGGAAGCTTTCTTT.

CDR3 coding DNA: TGTGCCAGCATCACGGGTTGGGATTCACCCCTCCACTTT. Protein sequence: CASITGWDSPLHF. V usage is TRBV6-4 and J usage is TRBJ1-6; unclear D gene. This CDR3 contains 13 residues. The V end lost 7 bases, the J end lost 8 bases, and 12 bases lay between the germline ends. Germline values: CDR1 MRHNA, CDR2 SNTAGT.